This T cell receptor beta chain was captured in a study of cytomegalovirus exposure and HLA in healthy donors. Findings and limits, study-wide: Within the 120 or so validation repertoires, first-cohort TCR clusters tended to co-occur, according to a later analysis. A few CMV-associated chains were confirmed in vitro to be specific for CMV antigens.

This CDR3 has 18 amino acids. The germline V gene encodes CDR1 SGHNT and CDR2 YENEEA. V lost 5 bases, J lost 4 bases, and 12 bases stayed unmatched. Sequenced by immunoSEQ multiplex PCR; TCRdb stores in-frame clones only, minus some. The sample includes under 200,000 clones, approximately 89% of them seen just once. Of note for this clone: The antigen is undetermined.

V and J are TRBV11-3 and TRBJ2-5, with 14 bases identical to TRBD2. The source of this sequence is a young man in good health and CMV-seropositive. Sequencing was done on a sample of PBMCs. The CDR3 here is CASSQGLAGVRLVETQYF. DNA for the CDR3: TGTGCCAGCAGCCAGGGACTAGCGGGAGTTAGGCTGGTAGAGACCCAGTACTTC.